The 19 T cell receptor beta chains below come from one sample, sequenced in a study of OX40 agonist ivuxolimab in advanced cancers. Sequencing used immunoSEQ multiplex PCR; TCRdb keeps in-frame clones, though not all of them. The sample lists about 38,000 clones; 85% were seen once. The sequencing used CD4+ or CD8+ T cells sorted from blood, collected in a trial of the OX40 agonist ivuxolimab. The receptor set was obtained from an adult with an advanced solid tumor such as melanoma, head and neck, liver or kidney cancer.

The chain couples TRBV19 to TRBJ1-5, with D hard to call. Per the germline V gene, CDR1 is LNHDA and CDR2 is SQIVND (reference sequence). Deletions cut 8 bases from V and 0 bases from J, with 14 bases between. The CDR3 is made up of 15 amino acids. The CDR3 protein is CASCPRWTSNQPQHF. The CDR3 coding sequence is TGTGCCAGTTGCCCCCGTTGGACTAGCAATCAGCCCCAGCATTTT.

This clone showed up just a few times. The gene calls are TRBV2 and TRBJ2-7, with D maybe TRBD2 (6 bases). Germline V lookup: CDR1 SNHLY, CDR2 FYNNEI. CDR3 length equals 13 residues. With 6 bases removed from V and 4 bases from J, the gap between germline ends came to 13 bases. The CDR3 bases are TGTGCCAGCAGAGGGACTCGGTCGTACGAGCAGTACTTC. Protein product: CASRGTRSYEQYF.

This sequence joins TRBV5-8 and TRBJ1-1; D may be TRBD1 (6 bases). Germline CDR1 reads SGHTS; CDR2 reads YDEGEE. V lost 2 bases to trimming and J lost 5 bases, with 16 bases between them. The CDR3 runs 15 residues. The CDR3 is CASSFSMGGWTEAFF. In DNA form, the CDR3 reads TGTGCCAGCAGCTTCTCAATGGGGGGCTGGACTGAAGCTTTCTTT. Together with reference TRBV5-8 and TRBJ1-1, the CDR3 gives the full variable domain: EAGVTQSPTHLIKTRGQQATLRCSPISGHTSVYWYQQALGLGLQFLLWYDEGEERNRGNFPPRFSGRQFPNYSSELNVNALELEDSALYLCASSFSMGGWTEAFFGQGTRLTVV.

The gene calls are TRBV6-6 and TRBJ1-1, with no clear D. The CDR3 covers 14 residues. Germline V gene data show CDR1 as MNHNY and CDR2 as SVGAGI (reference sequence). Trimming left V 0 bases short and J 3 bases short, with 8 bases between. CDR3 loop: CASSYSVEYTEAFF. CDR3 in DNA: TGTGCCAGCAGTTACTCGGTGGAGTACACTGAAGCTTTCTTT.

The chain joins TRBV10-1 to TRBJ2-3, with 8 positions matching TRBD1. CDR1 and CDR2 from the germline V gene are WNHNN and SYGVQD (reference sequence). The CDR3 sequence is 18 residues long. Trimming took 6 bases from V and 0 from J; bases not matched to a gene: 14. CDR3 sequence: CASRRPPRQGRSTDTQYF. CDR3 bases: TGCGCCAGCAGGAGGCCCCCTAGACAGGGGAGAAGCACAGATACGCAGTATTTT.

V usage is TRBV6-1 and J usage is TRBJ1-5; 7 positions agree with TRBD1. CDR3 length: 13 amino acids. V gave up 8 bases and J gave up 7 bases; unmatched junction bases: 8. CDR1 is MNHNS and CDR2 is SASEGT in the germline V gene. CDR3 amino acids: CASLGQVGQPQHF. In nucleotides, the CDR3 is TGTGCCAGCCTTGGACAGGTAGGGCAGCCCCAGCATTTT.

The genes are TRBV5-4 and TRBJ2-1; D possibly corresponds to TRBD1 (5 bases). The CDR3 covers 15 residues. The germline CDR1 and CDR2 sequences are SGHNT and YYREEE (reference sequence). Between the trimmed V and J ends, which lost 0 bases and 0 bases, there was a span of 7 bases. CDR3 coding DNA: TGTGCCAGCAGCTTGGAAGACAGCTCCTACAATGAGCAGTTCTTC. It translates to CASSLEDSSYNEQFF.

This clone was detected only a few times. The chain joins TRBV7-9 to TRBJ2-1, with 12 bases lining up with TRBD2. V lost 1 base and J lost 1; bases outside the gene matches: 5. Looked up from germline, CDR1 is SEHNR and CDR2 is FQNEAQ (reference sequence). CDR3 size: 18 residues. The CDR3 protein is CASSLVLAGGTSYNEQFF. The DNA of the CDR3 is TGTGCCAGCAGCTTAGTACTAGCGGGGGGCACGTCCTACAATGAGCAGTTCTTC. Full variable domain (remainder filled in from reference TRBV7-9 and TRBJ2-1): DTGVSQNPRHKITKRGQNVTFRCDPISEHNRLYWYRQTLGQGPEFLTYFQNEAQLEKSRLLSDRFSAERPKGSFSTLEIQRTEQGDSAMYLCASSLVLAGGTSYNEQFFGPGTRLTVL.

This clone was picked up a small number of times. The chain links TRBV4-2 to TRBJ2-1, with 8 positions matching TRBD2. Looked up from germline, CDR1 is LGHNA and CDR2 is YNFKEQ. This CDR3 spans 17 amino acids. Losses at the gene ends were 0 bases for V and 5 bases for J; bases not matched to a gene: 9. CDR3 protein: CASSQDKASGRNNEQFF. CDR3 nucleotides: TGTGCCAGCAGCCAAGATAAGGCTAGCGGGCGTAACAATGAGCAGTTCTTC.

The CDR3: CTSRRSVLRKTYGYTF. The CDR3 region has the DNA TGCACCAGCAGACGGAGTGTTTTGCGAAAGACCTATGGCTACACCTTC. The chain joins TRBV1 to TRBJ1-2. TRBV1 is listed as a pseudogene. The CDR3 has 16 amino acids.

The V and J genes are TRBV7-2 and TRBJ2-7; D remains unclear. The ends were cut back, 1 base at V and 7 bases at J, with 11 bases in the middle. The germline V gene encodes CDR1 SGHTA and CDR2 FQGNSA. The CDR3 is 13 amino acids. The DNA for the CDR3 is TGTGCCAGCAGCTTAGGTCGCGGTAGGGAGCAGTACTTC. It codes for CASSLGRGREQYF. The full variable domain, with the rest looked up from reference TRBV7-2 and TRBJ2-7, is GAGVSQSPSNKVTEKGKDVELRCDPISGHTALYWYRQSLGQGLEFLIYFQGNSAPDKSGLPSDRFSAERTGGSVSTLTIQRTQQEDSAVYLCASSLGRGREQYFGPGTRLTVT.

J is TRBJ1-6 and V is TRBV30, with D hard to call. The CDR3 length is 13 residues. In germline, CDR1 is GTSNPN, CDR2 SVGIG (reference sequence). Between the trimmed V and J ends, which lost 0 bases and 5 bases, there was a span of 5 bases. The CDR3: CAWSVIDNSPLHF. The CDR3 region has the DNA TGTGCCTGGAGTGTAATAGATAATTCACCCCTCCACTTT.

The rearrangement uses TRBV7-9 and TRBJ2-1, with 7 nucleotides matching TRBD1. CDR1 and CDR2 (germline): SEHNR, FQNEAQ (reference sequence). V was clipped by 5 bases and J by 3 bases; unmatched bases: 7. CDR3 length: 15 residues. CDR3 in DNA: TGTGCCAGCAGCCAGAGGACAGGTAGCTACAATGAGCAGTTCTTC. This translates into CASSQRTGSYNEQFF.

This clone was picked up one time. The chain uses TRBV19 and TRBJ1-5; D is unclear. This CDR3 comprises 13 residues. Per germline, CDR1 LNHDA and CDR2 SQIVND (reference sequence). Trimming took 8 bases from V and 5 from J, leaving 13 bases between them. The CDR3 spells CASLGTPHQPQHF. CDR3 sequence (DNA): TGTGCCAGTTTGGGAACTCCTCATCAGCCCCAGCATTTT. The whole variable domain, filled in from reference TRBV19 and TRBJ1-5, reads DGGITQSPKYLFRKEGQNVTLSCEQNLNHDAMYWYRQDPGQGLRLIYYSQIVNDFQKGDIAEGYSVSREKKESFPLTVTSAQKNPTAFYLCASLGTPHQPQHFGDGTRLSIL.

This chain links TRBV5-4 with TRBJ1-4; 7 bases match TRBD1. Trimming at V came to 3 bases and at J to 0 bases, leaving 5 bases not matched to a gene. The length of the CDR3 is 16 residues. Germline CDR1 reads SGHNT; CDR2 reads YYREEE (reference sequence). In DNA, the CDR3 is TGTGCCAGCAGCTCAGGACAGGTCGCAACTAATGAAAAACTGTTTTTT. Protein product: CASSSGQVATNEKLFF.

The chain couples TRBV7-9 to TRBJ1-1, with D hard to call. CDR1 is SEHNR, CDR2 FQNEAQ, per germline (reference sequence). The V and J ends lost 1 base and 8 bases respectively, with 11 bases between them. The CDR3 loop spans 13 amino acids. The DNA for the CDR3 is TGTGCCAGCAGCTTAGAAGGGTGGGCCGAAGCTTTCTTT. Translation gives CASSLEGWAEAFF.

This chain uses TRBV7-3 with TRBJ2-3; D is uncertain. Germline V gene sequence: CDR1 SGHTA, CDR2 FQGTGA. The CDR3 length is 15 residues. V was pared by 5 bases and J by 6 bases, with 18 bases between. CDR3: CASSLVGPPPDTQYF. The DNA for the CDR3 is TGTGCCAGCAGCCTTGTAGGGCCCCCTCCGGATACGCAGTATTTT.

This clone was seen only a few times. The rearrangement uses TRBV6-5 and TRBJ2-7; 10 bases line up with TRBD1. V lost 6 bases, J lost 5 bases, and 7 bases stayed unmatched. Germline CDR1 and CDR2: MNHEY and SVGAGI. The CDR3 is 14 residues long. DNA of the CDR3: TGTGCCAGCAGGCGGGACAGGGGCGGGGACGAGCAGTACTTC. It yields the protein CASRRDRGGDEQYF.

The chain couples TRBV19 to TRBJ2-1; 13 nucleotides match TRBD2. Germline V gene sequence: CDR1 LNHDA, CDR2 SQIVND (reference sequence). There are 15 residues in the CDR3. The V segment lost 7 bases and the J segment 8 bases; nucleotides outside the gene matches: 8. The CDR3 reads CASMPGLAGSHEQFF. The CDR3 bases are TGTGCCAGTATGCCGGGACTAGCGGGATCCCATGAGCAGTTCTTC.